These 14 T cell receptor beta chains came from one sample sequenced in a study of identical twins. TCRdb ran MiXCR on the 5' RACE reads and lists one entry per CDR3 protein. The sample includes some 690,000 distinct CDR3 sequences, about 20% of them seen just once. This sample also belongs to another study, concerning T cells expressing NK-cell markers.

The specimen was PBMCs. The receptors come from a woman under 30 in good health.

This clonotype was observed a few times. The rearrangement joins TRBV12-3 or TRBV12-4 to TRBJ1-1; D unclear. V was pared by 7 bases and J by 4 bases, with 16 bases between. The CDR3 covers 14 residues. In nucleotides, the CDR3 is TGTGCCAGCAACCTCTTCTGGGGAGGCACTGAAGCTTTCTTT. The encoded protein is CASNLFWGGTEAFF.

J is TRBJ1-2 and V is TRBV10-2, with D perhaps matching TRBD1 (5 bases). The CDR3 sequence is 12 residues long. V gave up 7 bases and J gave up 4 bases, with 10 bases separating them. From germline, CDR1 is WSHSY and CDR2 SAAADI. The CDR3 nucleotides are TGCGCCAGCAAGGGGAGGGGCTATGGCTACACCTTC. Protein: CASKGRGYGYTF.

This clonotype was counted a few times. This chain links TRBV25-1 with TRBJ2-1; D is uncertain. The V end lost 4 bases, the J end lost 0 bases, and 13 bases lay between the germline ends. The germline V gene has CDR1 MGHDK and CDR2 SYGVNS. The CDR3 consists of 16 residues. This CDR3 is CASSGQRSSSYNEQFF. In DNA, the CDR3 is TGTGCCAGCAGTGGGCAGAGATCGAGCTCCTACAATGAGCAGTTCTTC. Based on the CDR3 plus reference TRBV25-1 and TRBJ2-1, the full variable domain is EADIYQTPRYLVIGTGKKITLECSQTMGHDKMYWYQQDPGMELHLIHYSYGVNSTEKGDLSSESTVSRIRTEHFPLTLESARPSHTSQYLCASSGQRSSSYNEQFFGPGTRLTVL.

The gene calls are TRBV9 and TRBJ2-3; 8 bases line up with TRBD2. Losses at the gene ends were 4 bases for V and 0 bases for J; bases not matched to a gene: 10. Germline loops: CDR1 SGDLS, CDR2 YYNGEE. The CDR3 spans 17 residues. The CDR3 spells CASSPGSGSKSTDTQYF. The CDR3 DNA follows: TGTGCCAGCAGCCCCGGAAGCGGGAGTAAGAGCACAGATACGCAGTATTTT.

The chain is built from TRBV29-1 and TRBJ2-3, with D hard to call. Germline CDR1 and CDR2: SQVTM and ANQGSEA. The CDR3 sequence is 17 residues long. V was clipped by 5 bases and J by 2 bases, with 23 bases between them. CDR3 sequence: CSVSGLLTPYHTDTQYF. The CDR3 nucleotides are TGCAGCGTTTCCGGCCTACTCACTCCATACCACACAGATACGCAGTATTTT.

The chain uses TRBV28 and TRBJ2-3, with 11 bases lining up with TRBD2. Germline CDR1 and CDR2: MDHEN and SYDVKM. With 2 bases clipped from V and 6 bases from J, the junction kept 10 bases outside the gene matches. The CDR3 contains 17 residues. DNA of the CDR3: TGTGCCAGCAGTTTAAGGGTAGCGGGAGGGCCCCTTGATACGCAGTATTTT. This sequence encodes CASSLRVAGGPLDTQYF.

This clonotype has just one count. V and J are TRBV29-1 and TRBJ2-7, with D perhaps matching TRBD1 (6 bases). The germline gives CDR1 SQVTM, CDR2 ANQGSEA. V lost 4 bases and J 3 bases, leaving 16 bases between the germline ends. The length of the CDR3 is 14 residues. The CDR3 DNA follows: TGCAGCGTTGGTTCCTGGGGCAGGGGCTACGAGCAGTACTTC. Protein: CSVGSWGRGYEQYF.

The chain recombines TRBV9 with TRBJ2-3; no firm D call. Germline lookup yields CDR1 SGDLS and CDR2 YYNGEE. There are 13 residues in the CDR3. V lost 0 bases to trimming and J lost 6 bases, with 8 bases between them. CDR3 nucleotides: TGTGCCAGCAGCGTAGGTACTAAGGATACGCAGTATTTT. Translated, it gives CASSVGTKDTQYF.

This clonotype was recorded once. Relative to the germline gene, one junction end is altered; a read error may explain this. V is TRBV5-1 and J is TRBJ2-6, with D uncertain. Germline-derived CDR1 and CDR2 are SGHRS and YFSETQ. This CDR3 region has 20 residues. CDR3 bases: TGCGCCAGCAGCTTGGCCTGGACCTCCCGACTTAGGTCTGGAGCCAACGTCCTGACTTTC. Translating it yields CASSLAWTSRLRSGANVLTF.

The chain uses TRBV30 and TRBJ2-7; tentatively, D is TRBD1 or TRBD2 (5 bases each). Germline V gene sequence: CDR1 GTSNPN, CDR2 SVGIG (reference sequence). Trimming took off 1 base at V and 3 bases at J, with 7 bases between the two ends. This CDR3 is 12 amino acids long. For the CDR3, the DNA is TGTGCCTGGAGTGATGGGGGCTACGAGCAGTACTTC. It yields the protein CAWSDGGYEQYF.

Comments on this clonotype: A read error may produce the germline difference seen at one junction end. The chain uses TRBV12-3 or TRBV12-4 and TRBJ2-1, with TRBD1 matching 10 bases. The CDR3 loop spans 18 amino acids. The CDR3 sequence is CACSFGTAWDRGYNEQFF. Written as DNA, the CDR3 is TGTGCCTGCAGTTTCGGAACAGCCTGGGACAGGGGTTACAATGAGCAGTTCTTC.

There are many counts of this clonotype. The V and J genes are TRBV12-3 or TRBV12-4 and TRBJ2-3; 8 nucleotides match TRBD2. The CDR3 runs 15 residues. The V gene end was trimmed by 5 bases and the J gene end by 5 bases; junction bases not matched to a gene: 9. The CDR3: CASSPNYREGDTQYF. DNA of the CDR3: TGTGCCAGCAGTCCCAATTACCGGGAGGGAGATACGCAGTATTTT.

This clonotype occurred a few times. V usage is TRBV15 and J usage is TRBJ2-7; the D is unclear. The germline V and J ends were trimmed by 0 bases and 0 bases, with 6 bases remaining between them. This CDR3 contains 14 residues. Germline V lookup: CDR1 LNHNV, CDR2 YYDKDF (reference sequence). CDR3 amino acids: CATSREVLSYEQYF. CDR3 DNA sequence: TGTGCCACCAGCAGAGAAGTTCTCTCCTACGAGCAGTACTTC.

At least ten counts were recorded for this clonotype. This chain links TRBV12-3 or TRBV12-4 with TRBJ1-5, with D tentatively TRBD1 (6 bases). CDR3 length: 13 residues. Trimming removed 6 bases from V and 4 bases from J, with 10 bases in between. The chain's CDR3 is CASRRQENQPQHF. In DNA, the CDR3 is TGTGCCAGCAGGCGACAGGAAAATCAGCCCCAGCATTTT.